Detailed here is one T cell receptor (beta chain). Its antigen is unknown. This entry comes from a study of cytomegalovirus exposure and HLA in healthy donors. At the level of the study: Researchers found that roughly 81% of about 400 genotyped donors fell within the Caucasian-associated ancestry cluster.

General study points: TCR sequences were mostly rare, though some public TCRs occurred in many donors. Previously analyzed data showed that most TCR beta V segments were productive at a frequency of about 87% or about 30%.

Amplification used 60 Vbeta primers and 13 Jbeta primers. This table comes from immunoSEQ multiplex PCR, and its TCRdb copy is limited to in-frame clones, with some not included. The table records about 160,000 clones, 80% of them present only once. Specimen: PBMCs. This clonotype originated in a male donor in good health and CMV-seropositive.

The CDR3 here is CASSEGQGGRPQHF. The CDR3 coding sequence is TGCGCCAGCAGCGAGGGACAGGGGGGACGGCCCCAGCATTTT. The J gene is TRBJ1-5, the V gene TRBV5-1, with 11 bases identical to TRBD1. Looked up from germline, CDR1 is SGHRS and CDR2 is YFSETQ. V was clipped by 4 bases and J by 9 bases; unmatched bases: 6. The CDR3 has 14 residues.